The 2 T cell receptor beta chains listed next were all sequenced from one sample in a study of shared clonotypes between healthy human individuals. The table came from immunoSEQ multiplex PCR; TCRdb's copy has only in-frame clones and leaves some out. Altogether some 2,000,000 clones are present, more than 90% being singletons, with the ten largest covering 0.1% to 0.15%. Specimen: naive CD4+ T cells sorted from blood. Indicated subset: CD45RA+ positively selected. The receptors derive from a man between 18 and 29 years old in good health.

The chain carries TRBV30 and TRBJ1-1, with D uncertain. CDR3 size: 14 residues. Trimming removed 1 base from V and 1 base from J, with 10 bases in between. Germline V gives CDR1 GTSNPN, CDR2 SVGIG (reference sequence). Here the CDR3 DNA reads TGTGCCTGGAGTGCAAAGGACGGGAACACTGAAGCTTTCTTT. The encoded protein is CAWSAKDGNTEAFF.

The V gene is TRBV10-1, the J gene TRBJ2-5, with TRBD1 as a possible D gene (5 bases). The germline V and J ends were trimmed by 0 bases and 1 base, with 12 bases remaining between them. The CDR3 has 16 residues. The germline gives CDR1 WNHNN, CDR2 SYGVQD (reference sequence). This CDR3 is CASSESFRVGQETQYF. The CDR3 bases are TGCGCCAGCAGTGAGTCATTCAGGGTTGGCCAAGAGACCCAGTACTTC.